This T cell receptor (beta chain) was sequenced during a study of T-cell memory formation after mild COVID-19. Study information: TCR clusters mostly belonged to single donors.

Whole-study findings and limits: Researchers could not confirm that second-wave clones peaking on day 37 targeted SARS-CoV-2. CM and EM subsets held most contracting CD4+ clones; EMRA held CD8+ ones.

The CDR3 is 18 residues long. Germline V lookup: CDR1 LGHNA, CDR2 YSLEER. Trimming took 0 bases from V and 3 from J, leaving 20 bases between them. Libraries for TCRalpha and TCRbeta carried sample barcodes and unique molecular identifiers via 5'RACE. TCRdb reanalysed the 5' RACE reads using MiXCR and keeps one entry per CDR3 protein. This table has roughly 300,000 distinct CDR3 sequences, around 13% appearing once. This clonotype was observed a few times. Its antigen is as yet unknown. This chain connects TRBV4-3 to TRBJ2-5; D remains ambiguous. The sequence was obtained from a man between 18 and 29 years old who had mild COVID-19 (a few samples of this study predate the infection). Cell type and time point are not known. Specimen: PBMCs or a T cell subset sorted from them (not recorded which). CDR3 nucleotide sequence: TGCGCCAGCAGCCAAGAGGCCTTGGCCGCGGATACTAAAGAGACCCAGTACTTC. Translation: CASSQEALAADTKETQYF.